This T cell receptor (beta chain) was obtained from a study of CD8 T cells in ankylosing spondylitis. Overall study findings and caveats: Disease-linked clones bore a CD8+ phenotype, appearing relatively rarely in peripheral blood. The study identified a TCR beta motif of 7 or 8 highly homologous variants that appeared characteristic of ankylosing spondylitis blood.

Details on this clonotype: The antigen remains unidentified.

TCRdb fed the 5' RACE reads into MiXCR, producing one record per CDR3 protein. In the table there are about 140,000 distinct CDR3 sequences, more than 7% of which are singletons. Germline CDR1 reads SGDLS; CDR2 reads YYNGEE. The CDR3 totals 16 residues. The V gene end was trimmed by 4 bases and the J gene end by 4 bases; junction bases not matched to a gene: 7. The chain employs TRBV9 and TRBJ2-5; 13 bases agree with TRBD2. Sequences were obtained from synovial fluid, either unsorted or a sorted T cell fraction (not recorded which). The receptor was derived from a male donor with ankylosing spondylitis. CDR3 bases: TGTGCCAGCAGCCCCCGACTAGCGGGAGGCGGAGAGACCCAGTACTTC. Amino acid sequence: CASSPRLAGGGETQYF.